The entry below describes one T cell receptor (beta chain). What it binds is not known. This specimen comes from a study of blood T cells in healthy people across ages. Study results and limitations: Unsorted PBMC material precluded a definitive naive versus antigen-experienced comparison.

Together with a sample-barcoded 5' primer, a J-beta primer mix was included in a second PCR lasting 7 to 11 cycles. Researchers report that a template-switch adaptor with 12 random nucleotides tagged each cDNA molecule. Each CDR3 protein gets one entry after TCRdb re-called the 5' RACE reads with MiXCR. Among some 710,000 distinct CDR3 sequences listed, around a fifth were seen once. Germline lookup yields CDR1 SGHAT and CDR2 FQDESV (reference sequence). V gave up 5 bases and J gave up 7 bases; unmatched junction bases: 12. The CDR3 runs to 17 residues. Staff drew 9 to 10 milliliters of peripheral blood from each donor. Isolation yielded PBMCs, at least 6.5 million per sample, in every case.

The chain combines TRBV11-1 with TRBJ2-1; TRBD2 agrees at 12 bases. This clonotype originated in a man in his 70s in good health. The source material was blood. The CDR3 coding sequence is TGTGCCAGCAGCCCACAGACTAGCGGGAGAGTTTTTAATGAGCAGTTCTTC. Protein sequence: CASSPQTSGRVFNEQFF.